This T cell receptor (beta chain) was found in a study of Graves' ophthalmopathy and Graves' hyperthyroidism. This clonotype was observed at least ten times. Moderate-to-severe activity, CAS at least 3, NOSPECS at least 4 and duration under 3 months characterized donors with ophthalmopathy. Losses at the gene ends were 2 bases for V and 3 bases for J; bases not matched to a gene: 9. The CDR3 totals 16 residues. CDR1 and CDR2 (germline): SGHRS, YFSETQ. Investigators amplified TCR beta CDR3 regions from RNA transcripts. First-round RT-PCR relied on HTBI primers, and a second-round multiplex PCR came next. TCRdb redid the calling of the multiplex PCR reads with MiXCR, one entry per CDR3 protein. The sample lists 450,000 or so distinct CDR3 sequences, approximately 14% seen once, with roughly 9.8% in the top ten.

J is TRBJ1-1 and V is TRBV5-1; TRBD1 agrees at 8 bases. The sample taken for sequencing was blood. The sequence came from a woman aged 25 to 39 with Graves' ophthalmopathy. The DNA of the CDR3 is TGCGCCAGCAGCTTACGGACAGGGCAATGGGACACTGAAGCTTTCTTT. It codes for CASSLRTGQWDTEAFF. Based on the CDR3 plus reference TRBV5-1 and TRBJ1-1, the full variable domain is KAGVTQTPRYLIKTRGQQVTLSCSPISGHRSVSWYQQTPGQGLQFLFEYFSETQRNKGNFPGRFSGRQFSNSRSEMNVSTLELGDSALYLCASSLRTGQWDTEAFFGQGTRLTVV.